The 28 T cell receptor beta chains below were found in one sample sequenced in a study of blood T cell repertoires in COVID-19. Assay: immunoSEQ multiplex PCR; the TCRdb copy retains only in-frame clones and omits some. The data contain hundreds of thousands of clones, about nine tenths of them singletons. The sequenced sample was peripheral blood. All receptors derive from a woman in her fifties or sixties with COVID-19, enrolled during active disease.

The chain carries TRBV7-2 and TRBJ1-6; D ambiguous. V lost 5 bases to trimming and J lost 9 bases, with 20 bases between them. This CDR3 comprises 16 residues. Germline V lookup: CDR1 SGHTA, CDR2 FQGNSA. DNA of the CDR3: TGTGCCAGCAGCCGCCCTAACCCGCGAAATAGTTCACCCCTCCACTTT. This sequence encodes CASSRPNPRNSSPLHF.

The CDR3 is CASSTSGSTDTQYF. DNA for the CDR3: TGTGCCAGCAGCACTAGCGGGAGCACAGATACGCAGTATTTT. The chain uses TRBV27 and TRBJ2-3; 9 bases are a match to TRBD2. The CDR3 runs 14 residues. Germline CDR1 is MNHEY and CDR2 is SMNVEV (reference sequence). The V and J ends lost 6 bases and 0 bases, in that order; junction bases with no gene match: 1.

The chain employs TRBV6-5 and TRBJ2-1; D might be TRBD2 (6 bases). Trimming removed 10 bases at V and 0 bases at J, with 13 bases between. CDR1 and CDR2 from the germline V gene are MNHEY and SVGAGI. The CDR3 is 14 amino acids. CDR3 DNA: TGTGCCACCGGAGGGGACCTCTCCTACAATGAGCAGTTCTTC. This encodes CATGGDLSYNEQFF.

V and J are TRBV5-1 and TRBJ2-1, with 10 bases fitting TRBD2. The germline V gene encodes CDR1 SGHRS and CDR2 YFSETQ. J gave up 7 bases and V 0 bases, and 7 bases lay outside the gene matches. The CDR3 has 16 amino acids. The CDR3 reads CASSLAPLAGINEQFF. The CDR3 coding sequence is TGCGCCAGCAGCTTGGCCCCACTAGCGGGGATTAATGAGCAGTTCTTC.

The chain recombines TRBV7-9 with TRBJ2-7; 7 bases map to TRBD1. The last part of the DNA fits TRBJ2-5 better; the J call may be wrong. Germline V gene data show CDR1 as SEHNR and CDR2 as FQNEAQ (reference sequence). The CDR3 contains 13 residues. CDR3 region: CASSLQGEETQYF. For the CDR3, the DNA is TGTGCCAGCAGCTTGCAGGGGGAAGAGACCCAGTACTTC.

This chain links TRBV4-1 with TRBJ1-2; 10 bases fit TRBD1. Trimming removed 0 bases from V and 5 bases from J; junction bases left unmatched: 3. The germline V gene has CDR1 MGHRA and CDR2 YSYEKL. CDR3 length: 15 amino acids. CDR3 region: CASSQDRGQGYGYTF. CDR3 DNA sequence: TGCGCCAGCAGCCAAGATCGGGGACAGGGGTATGGCTACACCTTC.

The rearrangement uses TRBV9 and TRBJ2-7; D remains unclear. Trimming shortened V by 0 bases and J by 3 bases, and 10 bases separated the two germline ends. In germline, CDR1 is SGDLS, CDR2 YYNGEE. CDR3 length: 14 residues. The CDR3 sequence is CASSVGPTLYEQYF. The CDR3 region has the DNA TGTGCCAGCAGCGTAGGACCGACACTCTACGAGCAGTACTTC. Complete variable domain (other parts from reference TRBV9 and TRBJ2-7): DSGVTQTPKHLITATGQRVTLRCSPRSGDLSVYWYQQSLDQGLQFLIQYYNGEERAKGNILERFSAQQFPDLHSELNLSSLELGDSALYFCASSVGPTLYEQYFGPGTRLTVT.

This sequence joins TRBV29-1 and TRBJ2-6, with D tentatively TRBD1 (6 bases). Germline V gene data show CDR1 as SQVTM and CDR2 as ANQGSEA. CDR3 length: 13 residues. V gave up 3 bases and J gave up 4 bases, with 7 bases separating them. CDR3 amino acids: CSVEGAGANVLTF. As DNA, the CDR3 is TGCAGCGTTGAGGGGGCGGGGGCCAACGTCCTGACTTTC.

This chain links TRBV11-3 with TRBJ2-3; 11 bases match TRBD2. The CDR3 contains 17 residues. J was trimmed by 3 bases and V by 0 bases; bases with no gene match: 5. Per the germline V gene, CDR1 is SGHNT and CDR2 is YENEEA. CDR3 sequence: CASSLETSGSITDTQYF. The CDR3 DNA follows: TGTGCCAGCAGCTTAGAAACTAGCGGGAGTATAACAGATACGCAGTATTTT.

The chain links TRBV2 to TRBJ1-2; D might be TRBD1 (6 bases). The germline gives CDR1 SNHLY, CDR2 FYNNEI. CDR3 length: 14 amino acids. Between the trimmed V and J ends, which lost 1 base and 6 bases, there was a span of 12 bases. The CDR3 bases are TGTGCCAGCAGTGAAGGTGCAGGGGCTAATGGCTACACCTTC. Translating it yields CASSEGAGANGYTF.

CDR3 amino acids: CASSYFGLPGNEQFF. As DNA, the CDR3 is TGTGCCAGCAGTTACTTTGGACTACCGGGAAATGAGCAGTTCTTC. The V and J genes are TRBV6-2 or TRBV6-3 and TRBJ2-1; maybe TRBD2 (6 bases). Looked up from germline, CDR1 is MNHEY and CDR2 is SVGEGT. The V and J ends lost 1 base and 7 bases respectively, with 14 bases between them. The CDR3 covers 15 residues.

The chain is built from TRBV7-3 and TRBJ2-4; 7 nucleotides line up with TRBD1. The CDR3 runs to 15 residues. Germline V gene data show CDR1 as SGHTA and CDR2 as FQGTGA. J was trimmed by 4 bases and V by 1 base; bases with no gene match: 4. As DNA, the CDR3 is TGTGCCAGCAGCTTAATGGGGACAGAAAAAAACATTCAGTACTTC. Translation: CASSLMGTEKNIQYF. The full variable domain, in which reference TRBV7-3 and TRBJ2-4 provide the parts outside the CDR3, is GAGVSQTPSNKVTEKGKYVELRCDPISGHTALYWYRQSLGQGPEFLIYFQGTGAADDSGLPNDRFFAVRPEGSVSTLKIQRTERGDSAVYLCASSLMGTEKNIQYFGAGTRLSVL.

The chain links TRBV18 to TRBJ1-1; the D gene is possibly TRBD1 (6 bases). V shed 3 bases and J shed 1 base, with 9 bases lying between them. In germline, CDR1 is KGHSH, CDR2 LQKENI. CDR3 length equals 14 residues. CDR3 sequence: CASSPTTGNTEAFF. The CDR3 DNA reads as TGTGCCAGCTCACCGACGACAGGGAACACTGAAGCTTTCTTT.

V and J are TRBV5-1 and TRBJ2-2; no clear D. The CDR3 covers 15 residues. Trimming removed 0 bases at V and 0 bases at J, with 6 bases between. Germline loops: CDR1 SGHRS, CDR2 YFSETQ. The CDR3 bases are TGCGCCAGCAGCTTGGGGCCCCCGAACACCGGGGAGCTGTTTTTT. It is translated as CASSLGPPNTGELFF.

The rearrangement uses TRBV3-1 (or the pseudogene TRBV3-2) and TRBJ1-6; D is ambiguous. The CDR3 is made up of 16 amino acids. The germline V gene encodes CDR1 LGHDT and CDR2 YNNKEL (reference sequence). The V end lost 4 bases, the J end lost 4 bases, and 14 bases lay between the germline ends. CDR3: CASSPWSGAYNSPLHF. DNA for the CDR3: TGTGCCAGCAGCCCCTGGTCGGGAGCATATAATTCACCCCTCCACTTT.

A word on this clone: The identical CDR3 is also encoded by other nucleotide sequences in the sample. The chain carries TRBV6-6 and TRBJ1-5; D remains unclear. There are 14 residues in the CDR3. The germline CDR1 and CDR2 sequences are MNHNY and SVGAGI (reference sequence). The V gene lost 2 bases and the J gene lost 1 base, with 6 bases spanning the gap. The CDR3 loop is CASSYGQSNQPQHF. The CDR3 coding sequence is TGTGCCAGCAGTTACGGTCAGAGCAATCAGCCCCAGCATTTT.

The chain joins TRBV10-3 to TRBJ1-2, with TRBD1 identical over 10 bases. CDR3 size: 13 residues. The ends lost 6 bases at V and 8 bases at J; junction bases unmatched: 6. Germline CDR1 ENHRY, CDR2 SYGVKD. CDR3 protein: CAISSGTGEGYTF. The CDR3 DNA sequence: TGTGCCATCAGCTCCGGGACAGGGGAAGGCTACACCTTC.

This sequence joins TRBV18 and TRBJ2-5; D is uncertain. The CDR3 is 17 residues long. The V gene lost 2 bases and the J gene lost 5 bases, with 21 bases spanning the gap. Per germline, CDR1 KGHSH and CDR2 LQKENI. This CDR3 reads CASSPNAPTLTEETQYF. CDR3 coding DNA: TGTGCCAGCTCACCAAACGCTCCGACTCTCACCGAGGAGACCCAGTACTTC.

The chain recombines TRBV19 with TRBJ1-2; 9 bases agree with TRBD1. V lost 5 bases, J lost 2 bases, and 6 bases stayed unmatched. This CDR3 spans 15 amino acids. The germline CDR1 and CDR2 sequences are LNHDA and SQIVND (reference sequence). The CDR3 region has the DNA TGTGCCAGTAGTCCTTCGGGACAGGGAAACTATGGCTACACCTTC. This codes for CASSPSGQGNYGYTF.

The chain has TRBV7-2 and TRBJ2-7; TRBD2 matches at 11 bases. The ends lost 6 bases at V and 7 bases at J; junction bases unmatched: 11. Germline V gives CDR1 SGHTA, CDR2 FQGNSA. There are 15 residues in the CDR3. The CDR3 sequence is CASRSLAGGSGEQYF. The DNA of the CDR3 is TGTGCCAGCAGATCGCTAGCGGGAGGCTCGGGGGAGCAGTACTTC.

The chain is built from TRBV9 and TRBJ1-6; D might be TRBD1 (5 bases). The CDR3 extends over 15 amino acids. Germline assignment: CDR1 SGDLS and CDR2 YYNGEE. The V gene lost 0 bases and the J gene lost 5 bases, with 9 bases spanning the gap. The CDR3 DNA reads TGTGCCAGCAGCGTAGGGGGCTCAGATAATTCACCCCTCCACTTT. Its translation: CASSVGGSDNSPLHF.

The rearrangement joins TRBV6-5 to TRBJ1-5; TRBD1 might be the D (5 bases). Trimming removed 2 bases at V and 3 bases at J, with 8 bases between. The CDR3 is 14 residues long. CDR1 MNHEY and CDR2 SVGAGI come from the germline V gene. In nucleotides, the CDR3 is TGTGCCAGCAGTTACCACAGGTCCAATCAGCCCCAGCATTTT. Protein sequence: CASSYHRSNQPQHF.

The chain carries TRBV29-1 and TRBJ2-1; TRBD2 might be the D (6 bases). The CDR3 length is 17 residues. CDR1 and CDR2 (germline): SQVTM, ANQGSEA. Deletions cut 2 bases from V and 6 bases from J, with 23 bases between. The CDR3 nucleotides read TGCAGCGTTGAATTCCTTTCCCGGGACTCACCTGTCAATGAGCAGTTCTTC. This encodes CSVEFLSRDSPVNEQFF.

The rearrangement links TRBV6-5 to TRBJ1-5, with 8 bases lining up with TRBD1. Trimming removed 6 bases from V and 4 bases from J; junction bases left unmatched: 2. This CDR3 is built from 13 residues. Germline V gene data show CDR1 as MNHEY and CDR2 as SVGAGI. CDR3 sequence (DNA): TGTGCCAGCAGACAGGGGGATAATCAGCCCCAGCATTTT. Protein sequence: CASRQGDNQPQHF.

The J gene is TRBJ2-7, the V gene TRBV27, with TRBD1 identical over 7 bases. The CDR3 is 14 residues long. After removal of 6 bases from V and 3 bases from J, the junction contained 8 bases not matched to a gene. Per germline, CDR1 MNHEY and CDR2 SMNVEV (reference sequence). CDR3 nucleotides: TGTGCCAGCAGGACTTGGGACAGTAACTACGAGCAGTACTTC. Its translation: CASRTWDSNYEQYF.

The CDR3 loop reads CASTIAGHDRQPQHF. CDR3 nucleotide sequence: TGTGCCAGTACAATCGCGGGCCATGATCGGCAGCCCCAGCATTTT. This chain joins TRBV19 and TRBJ1-5; D is uncertain. CDR3 length: 15 amino acids. Trimming removed 7 bases at V and 7 bases at J, with 20 bases between. The germline V gene encodes CDR1 LNHDA and CDR2 SQIVND (reference sequence).

This chain uses TRBV10-3 with TRBJ2-1; D perhaps matches TRBD1 (6 bases). There are 15 residues in the CDR3. Germline V gives CDR1 ENHRY, CDR2 SYGVKD. Trimming cost V 2 bases and J 3 bases, with 11 bases left between them. The CDR3 spells CAISEGRGVYNEQFF. The CDR3 region has the DNA TGTGCCATCAGTGAGGGCAGGGGAGTCTACAATGAGCAGTTCTTC.

This chain links TRBV4-2 with TRBJ2-3; 9 nucleotides agree with TRBD2. CDR3 length: 18 amino acids. Germline-derived CDR1 and CDR2 are LGHNA and YNFKEQ. J gave up 4 bases and V 0 bases, and 11 bases lay outside the gene matches. The CDR3 sequence is CASSQDLMGWTSADTQYF. CDR3 nucleotide sequence: TGTGCCAGCAGCCAAGATTTGATGGGTTGGACTAGCGCAGATACGCAGTATTTT.